These T cell receptor beta chains were read from a single sample in a study of early T cells in non-severe SARS-CoV-2 infection. TCRdb re-called the 5' RACE reads through MiXCR, storing one row per CDR3 protein. In the table there are tens of thousands of distinct CDR3 sequences, over 6.5% of which are singletons. Material: whole blood. These receptors were collected from an adult who was a healthcare worker with PCR-confirmed SARS-CoV-2 infection or an uninfected control (not recorded which). Each CDR3 is given with its conserved first and last residue.

v_call: TRBV6-1; j_call: TRBJ1-5; cdr3_aa: CASRRTSDQPQHF
v_call: TRBV5-5; j_call: TRBJ2-7; cdr3_aa: CASSDGTGGFYEQYF
v_call: TRBV30; j_call: TRBJ2-7; cdr3_aa: CAWAAGGGNEQYF
v_call: TRBV4-1; j_call: TRBJ2-2; cdr3_aa: CASSHPFFGQGHTGELFF
v_call: TRBV20-1; j_call: TRBJ2-5; cdr3_aa: CSAPRGETQYF
v_call: TRBV7-9; j_call: TRBJ2-7; cdr3_aa: CASSFSSGRSLYEQYF
v_call: TRBV29-1; j_call: TRBJ2-5; cdr3_aa: CSVYGGMETQYF
v_call: TRBV7-2; j_call: TRBJ2-1; cdr3_aa: CASSSSSSGRVNEQFF
v_call: TRBV12-3/TRBV12-4; j_call: TRBJ2-1; cdr3_aa: CASSFYGDYRNEQFF
v_call: TRBV11-2; j_call: TRBJ2-3; cdr3_aa: CASSFFRASGTSTDTQYF
v_call: TRBV28; j_call: TRBJ2-6; cdr3_aa: CASSPPSTGANVLTF
v_call: TRBV12-3/TRBV12-4; j_call: TRBJ2-1; cdr3_aa: CASSLYEQFF
v_call: TRBV6-5; j_call: TRBJ1-6; cdr3_aa: CASRLDTGVNSPLHF
v_call: TRBV6-1; j_call: TRBJ2-2; cdr3_aa: CASSEAPWGARTGELFF
v_call: TRBV29-1; j_call: TRBJ2-3; cdr3_aa: CSVEEGTGGSDTQYF
v_call: TRBV11-3; j_call: TRBJ2-3; cdr3_aa: CASAEMFGDTQYF
v_call: TRBV7-6; j_call: TRBJ2-1; cdr3_aa: CASSLVRAPSYNEQFF
v_call: TRBV6-6; j_call: TRBJ1-2; cdr3_aa: CASRDRTSYGYTF
v_call: TRBV20-1; j_call: TRBJ2-3; cdr3_aa: CSAGLAGTDTQYF
v_call: TRBV20-1; j_call: TRBJ2-7; cdr3_aa: CSASRDSSYEQYF
v_call: TRBV20-1; j_call: TRBJ2-1; cdr3_aa: CSASLGRARNEQFF
v_call: TRBV18; j_call: TRBJ2-3; cdr3_aa: CASSNLGTDTQYF
v_call: TRBV12-3/TRBV12-4; j_call: TRBJ2-2; cdr3_aa: CASSPPMGTGELFF
v_call: TRBV29-1; j_call: TRBJ2-2; cdr3_aa: CSAEGWNTGELFF
v_call: TRBV28; j_call: TRBJ2-7; cdr3_aa: CASSSTSPVTWEQYF
v_call: TRBV12-3/TRBV12-4; j_call: TRBJ2-5; cdr3_aa: CASSFSEDQYF
v_call: TRBV7-6; j_call: TRBJ2-5; cdr3_aa: CASIREGATETQYF
v_call: TRBV19; j_call: TRBJ2-1; cdr3_aa: CASSIAGVNEQFF
v_call: TRBV7-6; j_call: TRBJ2-2; cdr3_aa: CASSPWTGDGTGELFF
v_call: TRBV4-2; j_call: TRBJ1-2; cdr3_aa: CASSQDSYTTGYGYTF
v_call: TRBV7-9; j_call: TRBJ2-1; cdr3_aa: CASSPRTSGKGEQFF
v_call: TRBV7-9; j_call: TRBJ1-4; cdr3_aa: CASSPDNPGEKLFF
v_call: TRBV3-1; j_call: TRBJ2-7; cdr3_aa: CASSQAPVTYEQYF
v_call: TRBV5-5; j_call: TRBJ2-1; cdr3_aa: CASSRTGVNEQFF
v_call: TRBV20-1; j_call: TRBJ2-1; cdr3_aa: CSARDIQGEREQFF
v_call: TRBV29-1; j_call: TRBJ1-2; cdr3_aa: CSVEQNGYTF
v_call: TRBV9; j_call: TRBJ1-1; cdr3_aa: CASSVAGANTEAFF
v_call: TRBV30; j_call: TRBJ2-3; cdr3_aa: CAWSVGGRDTQYF
v_call: TRBV29-1; j_call: TRBJ1-2; cdr3_aa: CSVDVGYTF
v_call: TRBV28; j_call: TRBJ2-1; cdr3_aa: CASSLGPEQFF